This T cell receptor (beta chain) was captured by sequencing in a study of PD-1 blockade in classical Hodgkin lymphoma. General study points: While CD8+ TCR diversity did not rise significantly by C4D1, CD4+ TCR diversity did. Whoever responded completely had baseline diversity much like that seen in newly diagnosed patients.

The CDR3 has 14 amino acids. Trimming at V came to 8 bases and at J to 4 bases, leaving 8 bases not matched to a gene. Germline V gene lookup returns CDR1 MGHDK and CDR2 SYGVNS. Produced via immunoSEQ multiplex PCR; TCRdb's table is partial and in-frame only. The sample has over 50,000 clones; around nine tenths are singletons. Time point specified: cycle 4 day 1 (C4D1), after less than seven weeks of nivolumab. Each patient experienced a relapse that followed autologous stem cell transplantation, and brentuximab vedotin exposure varied. For this clone: The antigen is not known.

The rearrangement uses TRBV25-1 and TRBJ2-1; TRBD2 aligns across 7 bases. Sequencing was performed on peripheral blood mononuclear cells (PBMCs), taken before the fourth cycle of nivolumab. The sequence was obtained from a human donor with classical Hodgkin lymphoma. CDR3 amino acids: CASSFGGGYNEQFF. In DNA, the CDR3 is TGTGCCAGCTCCTTTGGCGGGGGTTACAATGAGCAGTTCTTC. The whole variable domain, remainder taken from reference TRBV25-1 and TRBJ2-1, is EADIYQTPRYLVIGTGKKITLECSQTMGHDKMYWYQQDPGMELHLIHYSYGVNSTEKGDLSSESTVSRIRTEHFPLTLESARPSHTSQYLCASSFGGGYNEQFFGPGTRLTVL.